What follows is one TCR beta chain and its context. Antigen specificity is unknown. This sample was included in a study of beta chain features in type 1 diabetes. Study outcomes and limitations: Across all four CD4+ subsets, people with type 1 diabetes showed modestly shorter TCRB CDR3s.

This CDR3 contains 17 residues. Per the germline V gene, CDR1 is MNHEY and CDR2 is SMNVEV (reference sequence). V lost 2 bases, J lost 7 bases, and 12 bases stayed unmatched. Investigators reverse transcribed all isolated RNA, so they sequenced expressed TCRB transcripts. The protocol was immunoSEQ multiplex PCR, while the TCRdb copy is restricted to in-frame clones and leaves out a portion. The data contain tens of thousands of clones, 68% of them seen just once; the ten biggest clones take up 0.9% to 1.4%. The sequenced material came from stem cell memory CD4+ T cells from blood. The sequence was obtained from a woman between 40 and 50 years old with type 1 diabetes. The chain couples TRBV27 to TRBJ1-1, with TRBD1 matching 11 bases. CDR3 in DNA: TGTGCCAGCAGTTTAGAGAGGGGGGACAGGGGGTACGGTGAAGCTTTCTTT. This encodes CASSLERGDRGYGEAFF.